These 14 T cell receptor beta chains were sequenced from one sample in a study of CXCR3-negative and CXCR3-positive naive CD8 T cells. Overall study findings and caveats: CXCR3-negative naive cells had less hydrophobic TRB CDR3s than did CXCR3-positive naive cells.

UMI-labeled 5' RACE yielded the TRB cDNA libraries. With the 5' RACE reads reprocessed, TCRdb shows one record per CDR3 protein and no DNA. Its table records around 7,000 distinct CDR3 sequences. The antigens these receptors bind are not known. The specimen was naive CXCR3+ CD8+ T cells from blood. Subset given: CD45RO-CCR7+CD27+CD95- naive CD8+ T cells expressing CXCR3 (TNR3+). All receptors derive from a human donor in good health. Some clones in this sample may be carry-over from other donors' samples.

This clonotype shows up as medium-sized (0.01 to 0.1%) by frequency. The chain is built from TRBV4-2 and TRBJ2-1; TCRdb reports TRBD2, a call that lacks DNA to check it against. Germline CDR1 LGHNA, CDR2 YNFKEQ. CDR3 length: 14 residues. CDR3 protein: CASSQEALVNEQFF.

This sequence joins TRBV28 and TRBJ1-1; TCRdb reports TRBD1, a call that lacks DNA to check it against. The CDR3 extends over 15 amino acids. Germline loops: CDR1 MDHEN, CDR2 SYDVKM. CDR3 protein: CASIFNRGWNTEAFF.

The V gene is TRBV6-1, the J gene TRBJ2-7; TCRdb names TRBD2, which stays unverified in the absence of DNA. The CDR3 is 16 residues long. Germline CDR1 MNHNS, CDR2 SASEGT. The CDR3 loop reads CASSDMLAGGSYEQYF.

This clonotype is classed as medium-sized by frequency. The chain's CDR3 is CASRLDRSSYEQYF. The gene calls are TRBV5-1 and TRBJ2-7. Germline assignment: CDR1 SGHRS and CDR2 YFSETQ. The CDR3 extends over 14 amino acids.

By frequency, this clonotype registers medium-sized. The chain is built from TRBV29-1 and TRBJ1-2. Germline V gene lookup returns CDR1 SQVTM and CDR2 ANQGSEA. The CDR3 is made up of 13 amino acids. This CDR3 reads CSVDRGLDYGYTF.

The chain joins TRBV9 to TRBJ2-2; TCRdb reports TRBD1, a call that lacks DNA to check it against. The V gene's germline CDR1 is SGDLS and CDR2 YYNGEE. The CDR3 runs to 18 residues. The CDR3 loop reads CASSSPIRGIMNTGELFF.

The chain joins TRBV19 to TRBJ1-2; the D gene TCRdb calls, TRBD1, cannot be checked with no DNA. This CDR3 comprises 14 residues. Per germline, CDR1 LNHDA and CDR2 SQIVND (reference sequence). CDR3 protein: CASSISGPLRGYTF.

The CDR3 protein is CASSGFPGQGALVTDTQYF. V gene TRBV10-1 combines with J gene TRBJ2-3; TCRdb gives TRBD1 as the D gene, but with no DNA this cannot be confirmed. There are 19 residues in the CDR3. The germline V gene encodes CDR1 WNHNN and CDR2 SYGVQD (reference sequence).

This clonotype is called medium-sized based on its frequency. The chain is built from TRBV20-1 and TRBJ2-2; lacking DNA, the TRBD1 call made by TCRdb goes unchecked. CDR3 length: 16 residues. From germline, CDR1 is DFQATT and CDR2 SNEGSKA (reference sequence). The CDR3 sequence: CSAYTPETVNTGELFF.

This clonotype counts as medium-sized by frequency. CDR3 loop: CAISESTGQLETQYF. The chain has TRBV10-3 and TRBJ2-5; as DNA is missing, the TRBD1 call by TCRdb cannot be tested. Germline CDR1 and CDR2: ENHRY and SYGVKD. The CDR3 consists of 15 residues.

The chain joins TRBV15 to TRBJ2-1; lacking DNA, the TRBD2 call made by TCRdb goes unchecked. The CDR3 consists of 17 residues. CDR1 is LNHNV, CDR2 YYDKDF, per germline (reference sequence). The CDR3 is CATSLDRLAGPHNEQFF. Using reference TRBV15 and TRBJ2-1 for the parts outside the CDR3, the full variable domain is DAMVIQNPRYQVTQFGKPVTLSCSQTLNHNVMYWYQQKSSQAPKLLFHYYDKDFNNEADTPDNFQSRRPNTSFCFLDIRSPGLGDTAMYLCATSLDRLAGPHNEQFFGPGTRLTVL.

The CDR3 sequence is CSFISITGLAFHEQFF. The rearrangement uses TRBV29-1 and TRBJ2-1; the TRBD2 assignment by TCRdb is unverifiable without DNA. The CDR3 runs to 16 residues. Germline CDR1 is SQVTM and CDR2 is ANQGSEA.

The genes are TRBV5-4 and TRBJ2-5; TCRdb designates TRBD2, a call that cannot be tested without DNA. The CDR3 extends over 14 amino acids. Germline CDR1 SGHNT, CDR2 YYREEE (reference sequence). CDR3 protein: CASSLETNHETQYF.

Considering frequency, this clonotype is medium-sized. The V call is TRBV5-1, the J call TRBJ2-7; TCRdb's D gene call, TRBD1, goes unchecked for lack of DNA. The CDR3 sequence is 14 residues long. Germline CDR1 and CDR2: SGHRS and YFSETQ. CDR3 sequence reads: CASSLVDRSHEQYF.